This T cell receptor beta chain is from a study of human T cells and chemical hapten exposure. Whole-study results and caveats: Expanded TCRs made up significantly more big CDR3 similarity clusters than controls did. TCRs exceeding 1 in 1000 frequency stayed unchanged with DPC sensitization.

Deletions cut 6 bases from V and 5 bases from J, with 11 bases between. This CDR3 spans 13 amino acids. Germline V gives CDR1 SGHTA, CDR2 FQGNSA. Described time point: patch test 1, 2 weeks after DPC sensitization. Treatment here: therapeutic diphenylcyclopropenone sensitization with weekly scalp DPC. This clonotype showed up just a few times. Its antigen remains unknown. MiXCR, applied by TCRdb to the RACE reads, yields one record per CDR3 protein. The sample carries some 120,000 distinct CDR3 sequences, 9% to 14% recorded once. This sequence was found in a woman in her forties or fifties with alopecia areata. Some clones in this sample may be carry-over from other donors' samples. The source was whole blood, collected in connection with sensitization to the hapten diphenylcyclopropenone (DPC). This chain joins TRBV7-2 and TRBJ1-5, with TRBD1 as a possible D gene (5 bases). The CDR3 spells CASSTLGDQPQHF. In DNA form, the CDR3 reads TGTGCCAGCAGTACCCTAGGGGATCAGCCCCAGCATTTT.